This T cell receptor beta chain was obtained from a study of TIL therapy for anti-PD-1-resistant metastatic lung cancer. Study as a whole: Tumors had a median PD-L1 proportion score of 6%.

About this clone: Its antigen remains unidentified.

Germline V lookup: CDR1 SGHDT, CDR2 YYEEEE. J lost 2 bases, V lost 4 bases, and 5 bases had no gene match. There are 14 residues in the CDR3. The libraries were made with immunoSEQ v3. Repertoires were generated with immunoSEQ multiplex PCR, while TCRdb's copy carries only in-frame clones and drops some. The repertoire holds under 70,000 clones, with roughly 80% as singletons. Study-wide results and caveats: Infused TIL clonotypes partially replaced the baseline blood repertoire, then decayed over months. Patients were highly selected, enriched for treatment-naive, never-smoker and oncogene-addicted cases.

As for time point: pre-treatment sample, taken before nivolumab and TIL therapy. This clonotype was sampled from a person aged 25 to 80 with non-small cell lung cancer. The sample in question was blood, obtained at baseline. The chain combines TRBV5-6 with TRBJ2-5, with 7 bases identical to TRBD1. CDR3 coding DNA: TGTGCCAGCAGCCGGGGACAGAGACAAGAGACCCAGTACTTC. Translated, it gives CASSRGQRQETQYF.